The sequence of this T cell receptor (beta chain) was determined in a study of blood T cell repertoires in COVID-19 (TCRdb year 2020). About the investigation overall: Collaborator samples came from the United States, Italy and Spain and covered acute and convalescent phases of COVID-19. Where available, HLA class I and class II types were taken from metadata supplied by the sample provider and were not determined by assay-based typing. The repertoires were released in a freely available public database intended as a resource for research on the immune response to SARS-CoV-2. Sample metadata almost always included a de-identified subject ID, COVID-19 status, age in years and sex. The prospective study material was composed of cDNA or gDNA derived from T cells, B-cell-depleted T cells, or PBMCs. Samples came from the ongoing ImmuneRACE study (first 160 participants) plus 1,254 subjects from 6 global collaborators. Deeply sampled blood TCRbeta repertoires from subjects exposed to, actively infected with, or recovered from COVID-19 were included in the dataset. Broad study findings and their caveats: How much clinical and demographic metadata was included differed by source and by participant, and the metadata was provided uncurated.

The immunoSEQ Assay, a bias-controlled multiplex PCR, was used to amplify TCRbeta CDR3 regions from genomic DNA. Under the source paper's analysis protocol: The number of nucleated cells in each sample was estimated by amplification of reference gene primers within the assay. To quantify the absolute abundance of each unique TCRbeta CDR3 rearrangement, sequence reads were collapsed and filtered. For each sample, productive Simpson clonality was calculated as the square root of Simpson's diversity index across productive rearrangements. TCRdb re-hosts the immuneACCESS table, in-frame sequences only. Its copies lack some clones; in the studies checked, an unresolved V gene accounts for under half of them, and the cause for the rest is not known. D and trimming were read from the DNA, whereas the V and J calls and clone size are those reported in that table. The sample table lists some 530,000 clones, 75% to 90% of them with a count of one. The biggest ten clones account for 3.2% of the sample.

Taken from the germline V gene, the CDR1 and CDR2 loops are SGHTA and FQGNSA. V is trimmed back by 0 bases and J by 0 bases, and the junction contains 6 bases that no gene match accounts for. The CDR3 sequence holds 18 residues, the cysteine and phenylalanine included. The sequence is cut down to CDR3 DNA, 54 bases in frame from base 1. As for this clone: It has no known antigen specificity. No much larger clone is present one base from it, and per-base qualities are unavailable.

Each collaborating institution followed its own protocols to collect whole blood in K2EDTA tubes. For TCRbeta analysis, collaborators shipped samples in one of three forms: frozen whole blood, isolated PBMCs, or DNA extracted from either of those sample types. The sample was peripheral blood. This chain is built from TRBV7-2 and TRBJ2-7, with TRBD2 identical over 12 junction bases. The receptor's source is a human donor in a cohort sampled during active COVID-19. The nucleotides are TGTGCCAGCAGCTTAGCCGGGACTAGCGGGTATAGCTCCTACGAGCAGTACTTC. This codes for CASSLAGTSGYSSYEQYF.